This is a list of T cell receptor beta chains from one sample in a study of T-cell memory formation after mild COVID-19. TCRdb re-called the 5' RACE reads through MiXCR, storing one row per CDR3 protein. The sample shows about 160,000 distinct CDR3 sequences, roughly a third of them seen only once. The sample taken for sequencing was PBMCs or a T cell subset sorted from them (not recorded which). These receptor sequences come from an adult woman who had mild COVID-19 (a few samples of this study predate the infection). Cell type and time point are not known. The CDR3 runs from the conserved cysteine through the conserved F or W. Each record gives: clone size, V gene, CDR3 protein. Not all rows give a size; the values are once, few, many and, for expanded clones, a class.

-	TRBV7-3	CASSPTGPPSEQYF
-	TRBV6-1	CASSEAGGAGTEAFF
few	TRBV20-1	CSARLAGGMGNEQFF
-	TRBV25-1	CASSDEVGGQGGSYEQYF
once	TRBV6-1	CASSEKLVGGSDQPQHF
-	TRBV7-2	CASSFGRVGETQYF
-	TRBV7-3	CASSKGPGGFTDTQYF
-	TRBV5-5	CASSLDFQAFF
-	TRBV10-3	CAISSAQSYYEQYF
-	TRBV5-1	CASSFGTGLTEAFF
few	TRBV3-1	CASSQDWKSPGIF
-	TRBV6-5	CASTRQYPSSGANVLTF
-	TRBV6-1	CASSEWAEQYF
-	TRBV3-1	CASSQGLGGREPQHF
-	TRBV20-1	CSATTGPPPEQYF
-	TRBV12-3/TRBV12-4	CASSEIAGGPIF
-	TRBV29-1	CSVPGTGDEQYF
-	TRBV12-3/TRBV12-4	CASSLGDGVRYGYTF
few	TRBV2	CASSDRGWTAKNIQYF
few	TRBV7-9	CASSLAANYGYTF
-	TRBV12-3/TRBV12-4	CASSPDRGGGNTEAFF
few	TRBV7-9	CASRSGRAGETQYF
few	TRBV29-1	CSVTSGETNTGELFF
-	TRBV7-9	CASSLDKEQFF
-	TRBV12-3/TRBV12-4	CARSHGGPYNELFF
few	TRBV4-3	CASSQDLPGGYEQYF
few	TRBV19	CASSIDRASGETQYF
-	TRBV15	CATSRREGAGAEAFF
-	TRBV12-3/TRBV12-4	CASNKQGPWPQHF
-	TRBV12-5	CASGLILSGITEAFF
few	TRBV7-2	CASSLARGPNEQFF
few	TRBV7-2	CASSLEGASGNSPLHF
-	TRBV20-1	CSATKTIAGPSSYEQYF
-	TRBV28	CASRVAGSNTGELFF
-	TRBV18	CASSPLAGEPQETQYF
once	TRBV18	CASTPSEGNTEAFF
few	TRBV5-1	CASSLVVTGELFF
-	TRBV7-9	CASSLIGGAQETQYF
-	TRBV9	CASSVSGAQQFF
-	TRBV6-2/TRBV6-3	CASKNVLRGYGYTF
-	TRBV18	CASSPNPFLYGYTF
many	TRBV7-8	CASSLVSGGVNEQFF